Detailed here is one T cell receptor (beta chain). Its matching antigen is unknown. The data originate from a study of blood T cells in healthy people across ages. A second PCR of 7 to 11 cycles used a sample-barcoded 5' primer and a J-beta primer mix. The template-switch adaptor was a 5' adaptor with 12 random nucleotides. It tagged each cDNA molecule. TCRdb fed the 5' RACE reads into MiXCR, producing one record per CDR3 protein. The sample contains some 750,000 distinct CDR3 sequences, about a fifth of which appear only once. It was around 10 milliliters of peripheral blood that were drawn from each donor. From germline, CDR1 is MDHEN and CDR2 SYDVKM. V lost 0 bases and J 2 bases, leaving 10 bases between the germline ends. This CDR3 has 15 residues. General study points: It was the long-lived donors that had more naive CD4+ cells and higher diversity than aged donors. Shifts in expanded clonotypes may have been confounded by donor CMV status, which was unknown.

The chain recombines TRBV28 with TRBJ2-5; a possible D gene is TRBD1 (6 bases). The specimen was blood. The clonotype originates from a man in his 70s in good health. CDR3 in amino acids: CASSLWDRPQETQYF. In DNA form, the CDR3 reads TGTGCCAGCAGTTTATGGGACAGACCTCAAGAGACCCAGTACTTC.